The present entry profiles one T cell receptor (beta chain) with its context. Germline V lookup: CDR1 DFQATT, CDR2 SNEGSKA (reference sequence). This CDR3 has 12 amino acids. TCRdb reanalysed the RT-PCR reads using MiXCR and keeps one entry per CDR3 protein. The sample comprises over 350,000 distinct CDR3 sequences, 16% of which are singletons, and less than 8% rests with the top ten. The data belong to a study of patients and donors after allogeneic stem cell transplantation. The clonotype was recovered from a human donor who was either an allogeneic HSCT recipient or a stem cell or donor lymphocyte infusion donor (not recorded which). It is not recorded whose cells these are; they may come from a transplant donor. This rearrangement joins TRBV20-1 to TRBJ2-7; D might be TRBD1 or TRBD2, each matching 6 bases. Source material: blood, either unsorted or a sorted T cell fraction (not recorded which). Here the CDR3 reads CSLRGEPYEQYF. The CDR3 DNA reads TGCAGCCTTAGGGGGGAACCCTACGAGCAGTACTTC.